These 23 T cell receptor beta chains came from one sample sequenced in a study of human T cells and chemical hapten exposure. The time point was: patch test 3, about 24 weeks after DPC sensitization. Treatment given: therapeutic diphenylcyclopropenone sensitization with weekly scalp DPC. Using its own MiXCR run on the RACE reads, TCRdb lists one record per CDR3 protein. The sample comprises about 190,000 distinct CDR3 sequences, 24% of which are singletons, and 2.5% rests with the top ten. The sequences come from whole blood, collected in connection with sensitization to the hapten diphenylcyclopropenone (DPC). Every receptor here comes from a woman between 40 and 50 years old with alopecia areata. Some clones in this sample may be carry-over from other donors' samples.

The CDR3 DNA is TGTGCCAGCAGCCAATATTCCGAGCAGTACTTC. Translated: CASSQYSEQYF. The chain links TRBV5-8 to TRBJ2-7; D is ambiguous. The length of the CDR3 is 11 residues. V was trimmed by 4 bases and J by 6 bases, leaving 8 bases between them. Germline V gene data show CDR1 as SGHTS and CDR2 as YDEGEE.

This chain uses TRBV20-1 with TRBJ2-1; 8 bases agree with TRBD2. This CDR3 contains 19 residues. J gave up 0 bases and V 3 bases, and 16 bases lay outside the gene matches. Germline loops: CDR1 DFQATT, CDR2 SNEGSKA (reference sequence). The CDR3 here is CSASWQREMNVFSYNEQFF. In DNA form, the CDR3 reads TGCAGTGCTAGTTGGCAGCGGGAGATGAATGTGTTCTCCTACAATGAGCAGTTCTTC.

This clonotype has more than one count but fewer than ten. This sequence joins TRBV6-1 and TRBJ1-2; D is ambiguous. Trimming removed 8 bases at V and 0 bases at J, with 19 bases between. Germline CDR1 reads MNHNS; CDR2 reads SASEGT. CDR3 length: 16 amino acids. The CDR3 DNA reads TGTGCCAGCTCGGATAGGGCACGGCCGACTAACTATGGCTACACCTTC. Translating gives CASSDRARPTNYGYTF.

Only a few counts were recorded for this clonotype. The V call is TRBV7-2, the J call TRBJ2-3; D unclear. There are 12 residues in the CDR3. V lost 7 bases and J lost 4, with 9 bases in between. Germline V gives CDR1 SGHTA, CDR2 FQGNSA. The CDR3 loop is CASTTASDTQYF. The CDR3 nucleotides read TGTGCCAGCACCACGGCCTCAGATACGCAGTATTTT. The full variable domain, rest sourced from reference TRBV7-2 and TRBJ2-3, is GAGVSQSPSNKVTEKGKDVELRCDPISGHTALYWYRQSLGQGLEFLIYFQGNSAPDKSGLPSDRFSAERTGGSVSTLTIQRTQQEDSAVYLCASTTASDTQYFGPGTRLTVL.

This rearrangement joins TRBV11-2 to TRBJ2-2; D unresolved. With 1 base removed from V and 9 bases from J, the gap between germline ends came to 9 bases. The germline V gene encodes CDR1 SGHAT and CDR2 FQNNGV. CDR3 length equals 13 residues. CDR3 amino acids: CASSLGFIRELFF. CDR3 in DNA: TGTGCCAGCAGCTTAGGTTTTATCAGGGAGCTGTTTTTT.

This clonotype was seen once. CDR3 loop: CATRESNTEAFF. CDR3 in DNA: TGTGCCACAAGAGAGTCGAACACTGAAGCTTTCTTT. V usage is TRBV7-9 and J usage is TRBJ1-1; D remains ambiguous. Germline CDR1 reads SEHNR; CDR2 reads FQNEAQ (reference sequence). This CDR3 spans 12 amino acids. Trimming removed 10 bases at V and 1 base at J, with 10 bases between.

This clonotype was counted only a few times. V is TRBV10-3 and J is TRBJ1-5; no clear D gene. The ends were cut back, 3 bases at V and 8 bases at J, with 8 bases in the middle. Germline V gives CDR1 ENHRY, CDR2 SYGVKD. This CDR3 contains 12 residues. The CDR3 DNA reads as TGTGCCATCAGTGACATTTGGAAGCCCCAGCATTTT. It translates to CAISDIWKPQHF.

This clonotype came up a few times. The rearrangement links TRBV5-4 to TRBJ2-7; tentative D call: TRBD1 (5 bases). With 4 bases removed from V and 2 bases from J, the gap between germline ends came to 13 bases. This CDR3 is built from 14 residues. Germline V gene sequence: CDR1 SGHNT, CDR2 YYREEE (reference sequence). The CDR3: CASSPREDPYEQYF. The CDR3 bases are TGTGCCAGCAGCCCCAGGGAAGACCCCTACGAGCAGTACTTC.

There are a few counts of this clonotype. The chain joins TRBV5-1 to TRBJ1-1; 7 bases align to TRBD1. Germline CDR1 reads SGHRS; CDR2 reads YFSETQ. This CDR3 is built from 12 residues. J gave up 6 bases and V 3 bases, and 2 bases lay outside the gene matches. The chain's CDR3 is CASSSQGAEAFF. The CDR3 coding sequence is TGCGCCAGCAGCTCGCAGGGGGCTGAAGCTTTCTTT.

The rearrangement links TRBV7-2 to TRBJ1-2, with D perhaps matching TRBD1 (5 bases). V gave up 5 bases and J gave up 8 bases, with 15 bases separating them. CDR1 and CDR2 (germline): SGHTA, FQGNSA. The CDR3 covers 13 residues. CDR3 region: CASSTNRQYGYTF. In DNA, the CDR3 is TGTGCCAGCAGCACTAACAGACAGTACGGCTACACCTTC. The whole variable domain, filled in from reference TRBV7-2 and TRBJ1-2, reads GAGVSQSPSNKVTEKGKDVELRCDPISGHTALYWYRQSLGQGLEFLIYFQGNSAPDKSGLPSDRFSAERTGGSVSTLTIQRTQQEDSAVYLCASSTNRQYGYTFGSGTRLTVV.

There are a few counts of this clonotype. The V and J genes are TRBV4-1 and TRBJ1-3; D is undetermined. There are 15 residues in the CDR3. V lost 0 bases to trimming and J lost 7 bases, with 13 bases between them. The germline V gene encodes CDR1 MGHRA and CDR2 YSYEKL. This CDR3 is CASSQETFAVNTIYF. Here the CDR3 DNA reads TGCGCCAGCAGCCAAGAAACCTTTGCCGTGAACACCATATATTTT.

This clonotype was observed a handful of times. The chain uses TRBV9 and TRBJ1-6, with TRBD1 as a possible D gene (6 bases). The germline gives CDR1 SGDLS, CDR2 YYNGEE. V was trimmed by 7 bases and J by 5 bases, leaving 13 bases between them. This CDR3 has 14 residues. The CDR3 loop is CASSWGRNNSPLHF. Written as DNA, the CDR3 is TGTGCCAGCTCTTGGGGGCGGAATAATTCACCCCTCCACTTT.

This clonotype was counted only a few times. This rearrangement joins TRBV29-1 to TRBJ2-3; no definite D call. CDR3 length: 12 residues. Germline CDR1 reads SQVTM; CDR2 reads ANQGSEA. V dropped 8 bases and J dropped 6 bases, with 15 bases sitting between them. CDR3 DNA sequence: TGCAGCCTACGTGTCATAAGCGATACGCAGTATTTT. Translating gives CSLRVISDTQYF.

This clonotype turned up a few times. The chain links TRBV28 to TRBJ2-2; TRBD2 matches 9 bases. With 2 bases clipped from V and 7 bases from J, the junction kept 11 bases outside the gene matches. CDR1 is MDHEN and CDR2 is SYDVKM in the germline V gene. This CDR3 has 17 amino acids. CDR3 residues: CASSLGSGRRRNGELFF. CDR3 coding DNA: TGTGCCAGCAGTTTAGGGAGCGGGAGGAGGAGGAACGGGGAGCTGTTTTTT.

This clonotype was observed a handful of times. This chain links TRBV29-1 with TRBJ2-4; the match to TRBD1 covers 12 bases. Trimming removed 0 bases from V and 9 bases from J; junction bases left unmatched: 3. The CDR3 runs to 14 residues. Germline V CDR1 and CDR2: SQVTM, ANQGSEA. The CDR3 spells CSVEDGTGGFIQYF. For the CDR3, the DNA is TGCAGCGTTGAAGACGGGACAGGGGGCTTCATTCAGTACTTC.

This clonotype was picked up a small number of times. This chain uses TRBV20-1 with TRBJ2-1; 11 bases are shared with TRBD2. After removal of 5 bases from V and 3 bases from J, the junction contained 3 bases not matched to a gene. This CDR3 is built from 14 residues. Germline V gene lookup returns CDR1 DFQATT and CDR2 SNEGSKA (reference sequence). This CDR3 reads CSASTSGGYNEQFF. The CDR3 bases are TGCAGTGCTTCTACTAGCGGGGGCTACAATGAGCAGTTCTTC.

The V and J genes are TRBV20-1 and TRBJ2-3; a possible D gene is TRBD1 (6 bases). CDR1 and CDR2 from the germline V gene are DFQATT and SNEGSKA (reference sequence). Trimming stripped 4 bases from V and 5 bases from J, with 16 bases between. The CDR3 runs to 14 residues. The CDR3 protein is CSANQGITGDTQYF. CDR3 nucleotide sequence: TGCAGTGCTAACCAGGGGATTACGGGAGATACGCAGTATTTT.

A few counts support this clonotype. The genes are TRBV4-1 and TRBJ2-1; maybe TRBD2 (6 bases). The CDR3 totals 17 residues. Germline CDR1 reads MGHRA; CDR2 reads YSYEKL. Trimming removed 3 bases at V and 5 bases at J, with 20 bases between. CDR3 amino acids: CASSQFPGTRDNNEQFF. The DNA for the CDR3 is TGCGCCAGCAGCCAGTTTCCAGGGACTCGAGATAACAATGAGCAGTTCTTC.

This clonotype has ten or more counts. This chain connects TRBV9 to TRBJ2-1, with D hard to call. V was pared by 4 bases and J by 5 bases, with 7 bases between. Germline loops: CDR1 SGDLS, CDR2 YYNGEE. The CDR3 covers 12 residues. The CDR3, as DNA: TGTGCCAGCAGCCCCGGCAACAATGAGCAGTTCTTC. Translation gives CASSPGNNEQFF.

The V and J genes are TRBV7-8 and TRBJ2-7; D possibly uses TRBD1 or TRBD2 (5 bases each). Trimming shortened V by 5 bases and J by 0 bases, and 14 bases separated the two germline ends. The CDR3 totals 15 residues. Germline V gives CDR1 SGHVS, CDR2 FQNEAQ. CDR3 sequence reads: CASSVGPITSYEQYF. DNA of the CDR3: TGTGCCAGCAGCGTGGGACCGATTACCTCCTACGAGCAGTACTTC.

This clonotype was counted between two and nine times. The CDR3 sequence is CSARGWGVGAFF. The CDR3 nucleotides read TGCAGTGCTAGAGGGTGGGGAGTAGGTGCTTTCTTT. The chain links TRBV20-1 to TRBJ1-1; no clear D gene. Trimming left V 1 base short and J 11 bases short, with 14 bases between. Germline V lookup: CDR1 DFQATT, CDR2 SNEGSKA (reference sequence). CDR3 size: 12 residues.

This clonotype was seen a few times. This chain joins TRBV29-1 and TRBJ2-3; 7 positions match TRBD1. The germline CDR1 and CDR2 sequences are SQVTM and ANQGSEA. The ends lost 4 bases at V and 2 bases at J; junction bases unmatched: 6. The CDR3 contains 14 residues. The CDR3, as DNA: TGCAGCGTTGCCCCGGGACAGAACACAGATACGCAGTATTTT. This sequence encodes CSVAPGQNTDTQYF.

This clonotype was recorded a few times. V and J are TRBV6-5 and TRBJ2-3; no firm D call. Germline V lookup: CDR1 MNHEY, CDR2 SVGAGI. The CDR3 has 12 residues. V lost 8 bases to trimming and J lost 1 base, with 7 bases between them. As DNA, the CDR3 is TGTGCCAGCGCTGGCGGCACAGATACGCAGTATTTT. This gives the protein CASAGGTDTQYF.